Listed below are T cell receptor beta chains from one sample, sequenced in a study of blood T cell repertoires in COVID-19. Produced via immunoSEQ multiplex PCR; TCRdb's table is partial and in-frame only. The table has some 97,000 clones, just under 80% seen once. Sequencing used peripheral blood. The source of these receptors is a woman in her seventies with acute or convalescent COVID-19. Both conserved end residues are part of each CDR3. D genes are given only for firm matches. Size is omitted from some rows. Given values are once, few, many or a class for expanded clones.

D: TRBD1; V: TRBV5-1; J: TRBJ1-2; size: .; DNA: TGCGCCAGCAGCTCCGGGACAGGAGGGTGGGGCTATGGCTACACCTTC; CDR3: CASSSGTGGWGYGYTF
D: .; V: TRBV3-1/TRBV3-2; J: TRBJ1-1; size: .; DNA: TGTGCCAGCAGCCCTACAGGGATCACTGAAGCTTTCTTT; CDR3: CASSPTGITEAFF
D: .; V: TRBV15; J: TRBJ2-1; size: .; DNA: TGTGCCACCAGCAGAGTGCGGGAGCAGTTCTTC; CDR3: CATSRVREQFF
D: .; V: TRBV5-6; J: TRBJ1-1; size: .; DNA: TGTGCCAGCAGGGATAGTAGGGCAGGGGAGACTGAAGCTTTCTTT; CDR3: CASRDSRAGETEAFF
D: .; V: TRBV6-6; J: TRBJ1-4; size: .; DNA: TGTGCCAGCGGGAGCACTAATGAAAAACTGTTTTTT; CDR3: CASGSTNEKLFF
D: TRBD1; V: TRBV6-5; J: TRBJ1-4; size: .; DNA: TGTGCCAGCAGTTACTCGAGGGGGCCTAATGAAAAACTGTTTTTT; CDR3: CASSYSRGPNEKLFF
D: TRBD1; V: TRBV3-1/TRBV3-2; J: TRBJ1-4; size: .; DNA: TGTGCCAGCAGCCATAGACAGGGAAATAATGAAAAACTGTTTTTT; CDR3: CASSHRQGNNEKLFF
D: .; V: TRBV5-1; J: TRBJ1-2; size: .; DNA: TGCGCCAGCAGCTTGTTTCCAGGGTCGGACTATGGCTACACCTTC; CDR3: CASSLFPGSDYGYTF
D: TRBD1; V: TRBV12-5; J: TRBJ2-3; size: .; DNA: TGTGCTAGTGGTTTGGGGGGGACAGAGGCAGATACGCAGTATTTT; CDR3: CASGLGGTEADTQYF
D: .; V: TRBV21-1; J: TRBJ1-3; size: once; DNA: TGTGCCAGCAGAACAGGATTCTCTGGAAACACCATATATTTT; CDR3: CASRTGFSGNTIYF
D: TRBD2; V: TRBV2; J: TRBJ2-5; size: .; DNA: TGTGCCAGCAATGGGGGAAGCGGGGAGGAAGAGACCCAGTACTTC; CDR3: CASNGGSGEEETQYF
D: TRBD1; V: TRBV6-5; J: TRBJ1-6; size: few; DNA: TGTGCCAGCAGTTACACCCGGGACAGGGGAAATTCACCCCTCCACTTT; CDR3: CASSYTRDRGNSPLHF
D: TRBD1; V: TRBV28; J: TRBJ2-5; size: .; DNA: TGTGCCAGCAGTCCCTGGACAGGGCAAGAGACCCAGTACTTC; CDR3: CASSPWTGQETQYF
D: TRBD1; V: TRBV7-6; J: TRBJ2-3; size: .; DNA: TGTGCCAGCAGCTTAACCGGGACAGTCGCAGATACGCAGTATTTT; CDR3: CASSLTGTVADTQYF
D: .; V: TRBV6-5; J: TRBJ1-1; size: .; DNA: TGTGCCAGCAGACCAATCCAGGGGCAGGAAGCTTTCTTT; CDR3: CASRPIQGQEAFF
D: .; V: TRBV7-6; J: TRBJ1-2; size: once; DNA: TGTGCCAGCAGCTTGGAGAGGGCAGACCTCTATGGCTACACCTTC; CDR3: CASSLERADLYGYTF
D: .; V: TRBV27; J: TRBJ2-2; size: .; DNA: TGTGCCAGCAGTCGTAACAGGAACACCGGGGAGCTGTTTTTT; CDR3: CASSRNRNTGELFF
D: TRBD1; V: TRBV28; J: TRBJ1-1; size: .; DNA: TGTGCCAGCAGTCCCTTTCGTAGTCTCGGGACAGGGAACACTGAAGCTTTCTTT; CDR3: CASSPFRSLGTGNTEAFF
D: .; V: TRBV7-6; J: TRBJ1-4; size: .; DNA: TGTGCCAGCAGCTTAGAGCCGGCAACTAATGAAAAACTGTTTTTT; CDR3: CASSLEPATNEKLFF
D: TRBD2; V: TRBV19; J: TRBJ2-1; size: .; DNA: TGTGCCAGTAGGAGCGGGGACCCCTACAATGAGCAGTTCTTC; CDR3: CASRSGDPYNEQFF
D: TRBD1; V: TRBV12-3/TRBV12-4; J: TRBJ1-1; size: .; DNA: TGTGCCAGCAGTACAGGGGGCACTGAAGCTTTCTTT; CDR3: CASSTGGTEAFF
D: TRBD2; V: TRBV30; J: TRBJ2-1; size: once; DNA: TGTGCCTGGAGTGGACTAGCGGGGGCTTTGTCGTTCTTC; CDR3: CAWSGLAGALSFF
D: .; V: TRBV2; J: TRBJ2-7; size: .; DNA: TGTGCCAGCAGTCTAGGATACGAGCAGTACTTC; CDR3: CASSLGYEQYF
D: TRBD1; V: TRBV25-1; J: TRBJ1-2; size: .; DNA: TGTGCCAGCCTACAGGGGGCAGGGTATGGCTACACCTTC; CDR3: CASLQGAGYGYTF
D: .; V: TRBV20-1; J: TRBJ1-2; size: .; DNA: TGCAGTGCTAGTGCTGCAGGCCCCTACGGCTACACCTTC; CDR3: CSASAAGPYGYTF
D: TRBD2; V: TRBV5-1; J: TRBJ2-5; size: .; DNA: TGCGCCAGCAGCTTGGCAGGAGGTAGCGGGCAAGAGACCCAGTACTTC; CDR3: CASSLAGGSGQETQYF
D: .; V: TRBV11-1; J: TRBJ1-1; size: few; DNA: TGTGCCAGCAGCTTAGCGACAGGGAACACTGAAGCTTTCTTT; CDR3: CASSLATGNTEAFF
D: .; V: TRBV28; J: TRBJ1-5; size: .; DNA: TGTGCCAGCAGTTTAGGGGCCTACAGCAATCAGCCCCAGCATTTT; CDR3: CASSLGAYSNQPQHF
D: .; V: TRBV4-2; J: TRBJ1-1; size: .; DNA: TGTGCCAGCAGCCAAGCGGGAGTGTTTAAAGCTTTCTTT; CDR3: CASSQAGVFKAFF
D: .; V: TRBV5-4; J: TRBJ2-4; size: .; DNA: TGTGCCAGCAGTTGGCAAGGGGGGGACATTCAGTACTTC; CDR3: CASSWQGGDIQYF
D: TRBD1; V: TRBV30; J: TRBJ2-7; size: large; DNA: TGTGCCTGGAGGGGAACAGGGGCGGCCTACGAGCAGTACTTC; CDR3: CAWRGTGAAYEQYF
D: .; V: TRBV5-8; J: TRBJ1-1; size: once; DNA: TGTGCCAGCAGCTTGGCCCGGGAAGTTGACACTGAAGCTTTCTTT; CDR3: CASSLAREVDTEAFF
D: .; V: TRBV6-2/TRBV6-3; J: TRBJ2-7; size: .; DNA: TGTGCCAGCAGTTATTCGGGGGTCTTCTACGAGCAGTACTTC; CDR3: CASSYSGVFYEQYF
D: .; V: TRBV15; J: TRBJ1-4; size: .; DNA: TGTGCCACCAGCAGCCCCGGGGTTACAGTCCCTGAAAAACTGTTTTTT; CDR3: CATSSPGVTVPEKLFF
D: TRBD1; V: TRBV7-2; J: TRBJ2-1; size: .; DNA: TGTGCCAGCAAGACCGGGACAGGAGTATACAATGAGCAGTTCTTC; CDR3: CASKTGTGVYNEQFF
D: .; V: TRBV4-1; J: TRBJ1-6; size: .; DNA: TGCGCCAGCAGCCAAAGATTCCCCGGGGAGAGCTCACCCCTCCACTTT; CDR3: CASSQRFPGESSPLHF